This T cell receptor (beta chain) was identified in a study of blood T cell repertoires in COVID-19 (dated by TCRdb to 2019 to 2021). Context from the whole study: Samples from collaborators originated in the United States, Italy and Spain and spanned both the acute and convalescent phases of COVID-19. The prospective study material was composed of cDNA or gDNA derived from T cells, B-cell-depleted T cells, or PBMCs. Subjects who had been exposed to COVID-19, were actively infected with it, or had recovered from it provided the deeply sampled blood TCRbeta repertoires that made up the dataset. The repertoires were released in a freely available public database meant as a resource for research on the immune response to SARS-CoV-2. The samples were drawn from the first 160 participants of the ongoing ImmuneRACE study and from 950 to 1,500 subjects provided by 6 global collaborators. Sample metadata almost always included a de-identified subject ID, COVID-19 status, age in years and sex. Where available, HLA class I and class II types were obtained from metadata supplied by the sample provider rather than from assay-based typing. The full study reports these points: Clinical and demographic metadata were provided uncurated, with the amount varying by source and participant.

In the case of this clone: The clone's antigen remains unknown. Base qualities are not provided; no much larger clone lies one nucleotide away.

The germline V gene sets CDR1 to MDHEN and CDR2 to SYDVKM. Here V drops 6 bases and J drops 7 bases, and the junction holds 8 bases not matched to any gene. There are 14 amino acids in the CDR3, from cysteine to phenylalanine inclusive. Left in the record is the CDR3 DNA by itself, 42 bases read in frame from the first base. TCRbeta CDR3 regions were amplified from genomic DNA using the immunoSEQ Assay, a bias-controlled multiplex PCR. As for the original processing: The number of nucleated cells in each sample was estimated from the amplification of reference gene primers within the assay. To quantify the absolute abundance of each unique TCRbeta CDR3 rearrangement, sequence reads were collapsed and filtered. For each sample, productive Simpson clonality was calculated by taking the square root of Simpson's diversity index across productive rearrangements. TCRdb holds this immuneACCESS table with in-frame rearrangements only. Some clones are missing; in checked studies, unresolved V genes explain under half, and the rest has no known cause. The V and J calls and the clone size are those of that table, but D and trimming were determined from the DNA. In this sample the table shows 100,000 to 150,000 clones, around four fifths of which occur a single time. The top ten constitute about 25% of the sample.

Whole blood was collected in K2EDTA tubes by collaborating institutions according to the institutions' own protocols. For TCRbeta analysis, collaborators shipped samples in one of three forms: frozen whole blood, isolated PBMCs, or DNA extracted from either of those sample types. Sequencing was performed on peripheral blood. The sequence is built from TRBV28 and TRBJ1-5, with TRBD1 identical over 8 junction bases. This clonotype originated in a human donor in a cohort sampled during active COVID-19. This receptor carries the CDR3 CASRRGQGGQPQHF. The sequenced DNA: TGTGCCAGCAGACGTGGACAGGGCGGGCAGCCCCAGCATTTT.